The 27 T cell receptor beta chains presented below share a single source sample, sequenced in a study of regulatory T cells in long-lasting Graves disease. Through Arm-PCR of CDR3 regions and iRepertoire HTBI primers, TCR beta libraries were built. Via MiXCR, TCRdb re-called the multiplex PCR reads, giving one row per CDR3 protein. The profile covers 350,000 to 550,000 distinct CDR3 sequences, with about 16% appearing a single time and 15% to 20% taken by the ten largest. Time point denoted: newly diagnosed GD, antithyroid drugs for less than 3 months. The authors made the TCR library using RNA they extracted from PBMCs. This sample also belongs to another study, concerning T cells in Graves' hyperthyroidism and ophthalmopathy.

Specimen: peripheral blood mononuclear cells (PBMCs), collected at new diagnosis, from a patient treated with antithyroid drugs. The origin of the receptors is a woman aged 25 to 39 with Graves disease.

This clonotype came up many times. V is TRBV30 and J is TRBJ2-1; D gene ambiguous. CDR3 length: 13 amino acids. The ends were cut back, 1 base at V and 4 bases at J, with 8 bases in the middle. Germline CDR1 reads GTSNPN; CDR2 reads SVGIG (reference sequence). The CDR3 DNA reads TGTGCCTGGAGTGCGGCAGTGTACAATGAGCAGTTCTTC. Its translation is CAWSAAVYNEQFF.

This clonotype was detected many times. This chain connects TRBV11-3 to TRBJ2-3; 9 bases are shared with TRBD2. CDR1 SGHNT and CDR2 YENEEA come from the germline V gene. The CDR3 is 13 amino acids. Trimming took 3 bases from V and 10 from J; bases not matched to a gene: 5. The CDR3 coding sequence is TGTGCCAGCAGCTTTCGGCGGGAGGGGGCGCAGTATTTT. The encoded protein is CASSFRREGAQYF.

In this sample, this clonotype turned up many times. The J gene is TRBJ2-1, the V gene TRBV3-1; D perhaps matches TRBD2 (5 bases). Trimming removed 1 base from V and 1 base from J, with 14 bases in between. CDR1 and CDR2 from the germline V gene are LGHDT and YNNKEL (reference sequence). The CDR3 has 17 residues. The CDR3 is CASSQVSRGRSYNEQFF. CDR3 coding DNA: TGTGCCAGCAGCCAAGTTTCTCGCGGGCGGTCCTACAATGAGCAGTTCTTC.

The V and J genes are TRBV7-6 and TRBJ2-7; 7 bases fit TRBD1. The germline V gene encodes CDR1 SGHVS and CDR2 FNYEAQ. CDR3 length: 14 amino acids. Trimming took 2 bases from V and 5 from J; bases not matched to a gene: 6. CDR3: CASSLSGGSHEQYF. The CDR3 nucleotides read TGTGCCAGCAGCTTATCAGGGGGATCTCACGAGCAGTACTTC.

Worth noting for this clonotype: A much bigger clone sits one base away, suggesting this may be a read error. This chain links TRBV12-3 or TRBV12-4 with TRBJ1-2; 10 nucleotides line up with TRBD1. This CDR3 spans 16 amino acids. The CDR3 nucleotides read TGTGCCGGCAGAACCGGGACAGGGGCGTACAACTATGGCTACACCTTC. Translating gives CAGRTGTGAYNYGYTF.

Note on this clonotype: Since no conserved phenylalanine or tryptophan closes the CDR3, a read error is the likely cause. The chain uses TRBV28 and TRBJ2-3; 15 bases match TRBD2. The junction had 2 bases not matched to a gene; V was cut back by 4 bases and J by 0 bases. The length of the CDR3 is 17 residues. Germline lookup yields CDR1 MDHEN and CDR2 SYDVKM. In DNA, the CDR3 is TGTGCCAGCAGTTCCGGGACTAGCGGGAGGAGCACAGATACGCAGTATCTT. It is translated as CASSSGTSGRSTDTQYL.

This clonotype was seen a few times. The CDR3 protein is CASSQERGENEKLFF. The CDR3 DNA is TGCGCCAGCAGCCAAGAAAGGGGGGAAAATGAAAAACTGTTTTTT. The rearrangement joins TRBV4-1 to TRBJ1-4; TRBD1 might be the D (6 bases). Deletions cut 0 bases from V and 5 bases from J, with 10 bases between. Germline values: CDR1 MGHRA, CDR2 YSYEKL. The CDR3 is 15 residues long.

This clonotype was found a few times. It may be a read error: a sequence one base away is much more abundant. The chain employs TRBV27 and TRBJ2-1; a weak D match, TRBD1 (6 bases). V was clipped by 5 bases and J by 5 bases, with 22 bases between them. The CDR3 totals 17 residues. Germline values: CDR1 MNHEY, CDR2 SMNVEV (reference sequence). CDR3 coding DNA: TGTGCCAGCAGTATCCAACAGGGAAAGGGACCTCACAATGAGCAGTTCTTC. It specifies CASSIQQGKGPHNEQFF.

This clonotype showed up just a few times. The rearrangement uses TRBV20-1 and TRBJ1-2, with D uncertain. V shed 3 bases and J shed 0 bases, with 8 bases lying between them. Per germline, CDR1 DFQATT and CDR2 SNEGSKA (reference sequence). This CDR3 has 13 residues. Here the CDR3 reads CSARDVANYGYTF. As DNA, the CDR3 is TGCAGTGCTAGGGACGTAGCTAACTATGGCTACACCTTC.

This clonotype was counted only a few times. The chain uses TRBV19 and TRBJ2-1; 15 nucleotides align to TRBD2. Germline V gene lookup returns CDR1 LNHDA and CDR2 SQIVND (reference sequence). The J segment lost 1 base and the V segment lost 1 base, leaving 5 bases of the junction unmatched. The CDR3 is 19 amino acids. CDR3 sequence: CASSIGLGLAGGSYNEQFF. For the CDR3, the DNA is TGTGCCAGTAGTATAGGACTGGGACTAGCGGGAGGTTCCTACAATGAGCAGTTCTTC.

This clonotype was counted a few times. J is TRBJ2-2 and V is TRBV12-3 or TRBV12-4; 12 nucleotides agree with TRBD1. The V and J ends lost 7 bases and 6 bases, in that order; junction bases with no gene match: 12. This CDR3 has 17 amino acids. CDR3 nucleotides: TGTGCCAGCATTCGAGCCGGGACAGGGGGCGCAGCCGGGGAGCTGTTTTTT. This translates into CASIRAGTGGAAGELFF.

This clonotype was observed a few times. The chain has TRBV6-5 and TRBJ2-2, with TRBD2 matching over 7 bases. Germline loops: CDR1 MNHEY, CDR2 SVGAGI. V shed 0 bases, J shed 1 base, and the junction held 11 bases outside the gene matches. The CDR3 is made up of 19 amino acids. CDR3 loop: CASSYSKSGAGLNTGELFF. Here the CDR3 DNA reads TGTGCCAGCAGTTACTCGAAGTCGGGAGCGGGATTGAACACCGGGGAGCTGTTTTTT.

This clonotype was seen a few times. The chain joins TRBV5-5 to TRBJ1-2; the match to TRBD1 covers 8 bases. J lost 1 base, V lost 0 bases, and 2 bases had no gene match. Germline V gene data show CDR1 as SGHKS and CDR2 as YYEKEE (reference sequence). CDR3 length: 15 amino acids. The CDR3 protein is CASSLGTGSNYGYTF. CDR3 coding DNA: TGTGCCAGCAGCTTGGGGACAGGGAGTAACTATGGCTACACCTTC.

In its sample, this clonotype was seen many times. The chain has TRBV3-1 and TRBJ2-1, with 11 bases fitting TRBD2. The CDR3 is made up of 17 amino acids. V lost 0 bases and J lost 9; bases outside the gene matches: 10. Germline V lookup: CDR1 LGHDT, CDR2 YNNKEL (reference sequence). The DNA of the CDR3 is TGTGCCAGCAGCCAAGATCGGGTTAGCGGGAGGGCGGGTGAGCAGTTCTTC. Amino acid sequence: CASSQDRVSGRAGEQFF.

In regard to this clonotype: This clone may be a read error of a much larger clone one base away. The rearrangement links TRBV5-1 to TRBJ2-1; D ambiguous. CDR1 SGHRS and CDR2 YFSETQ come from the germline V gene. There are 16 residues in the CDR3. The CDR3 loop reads CASSLVPAGIYNGQFF. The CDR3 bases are TGCGCCAGCAGCTTGGTTCCTGCTGGAATCTACAATGGGCAGTTCTTC.

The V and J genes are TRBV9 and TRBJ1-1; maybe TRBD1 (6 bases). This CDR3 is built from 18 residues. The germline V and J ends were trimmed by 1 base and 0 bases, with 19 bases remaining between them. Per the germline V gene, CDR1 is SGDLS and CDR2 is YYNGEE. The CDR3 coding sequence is TGTGCCAGCAGCGTACATCAAAAACCGGGACAAATGAACACTGAAGCTTTCTTT. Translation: CASSVHQKPGQMNTEAFF.

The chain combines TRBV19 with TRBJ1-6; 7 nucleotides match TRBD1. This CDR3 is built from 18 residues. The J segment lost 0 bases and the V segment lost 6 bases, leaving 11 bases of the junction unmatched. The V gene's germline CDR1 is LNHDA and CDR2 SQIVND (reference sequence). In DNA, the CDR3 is TGTGCCAGTAGACCGGGACAGCTAAACCGCTCCTATAATTCACCCCTCCACTTT. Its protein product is CASRPGQLNRSYNSPLHF.

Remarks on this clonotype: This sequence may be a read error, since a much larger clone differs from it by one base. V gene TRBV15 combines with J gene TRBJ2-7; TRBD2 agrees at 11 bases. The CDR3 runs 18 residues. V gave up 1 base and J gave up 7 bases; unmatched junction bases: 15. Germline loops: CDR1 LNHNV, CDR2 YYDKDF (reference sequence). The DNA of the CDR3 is TGTGCCACCAGCAGAGCGGGGACCGGGACTAGCGGCAACAATGAGCAGTACTTC. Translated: CATSRAGTGTSGNNEQYF.

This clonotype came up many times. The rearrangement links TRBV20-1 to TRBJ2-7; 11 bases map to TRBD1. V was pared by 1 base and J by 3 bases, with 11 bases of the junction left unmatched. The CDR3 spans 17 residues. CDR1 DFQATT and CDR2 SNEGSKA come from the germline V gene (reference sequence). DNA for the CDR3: TGCAGTGCTAGAGCCCTGAGGACAGGGGGCGAATACTACGAGCAGTACTTC. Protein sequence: CSARALRTGGEYYEQYF.

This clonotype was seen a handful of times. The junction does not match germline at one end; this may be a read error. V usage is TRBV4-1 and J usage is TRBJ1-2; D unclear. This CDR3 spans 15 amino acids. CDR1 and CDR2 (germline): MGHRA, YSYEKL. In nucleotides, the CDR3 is TGCGCCAGCAGACAAGCCCCGGCTCCCAGCTATGGCTACACCTTC. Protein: CASRQAPAPSYGYTF.

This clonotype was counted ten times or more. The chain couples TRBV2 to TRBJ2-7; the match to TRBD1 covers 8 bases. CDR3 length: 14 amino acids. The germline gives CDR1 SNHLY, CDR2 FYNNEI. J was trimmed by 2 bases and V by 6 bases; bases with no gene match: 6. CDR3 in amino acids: CASRAGGMAYEQYF. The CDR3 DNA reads TGTGCCAGCAGAGCAGGGGGCATGGCCTACGAGCAGTACTTC.

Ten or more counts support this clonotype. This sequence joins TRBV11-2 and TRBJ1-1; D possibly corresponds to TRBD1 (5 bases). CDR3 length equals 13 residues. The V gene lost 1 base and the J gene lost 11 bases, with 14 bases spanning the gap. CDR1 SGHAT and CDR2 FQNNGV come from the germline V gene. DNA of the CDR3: TGTGCCAGCAGCTTAGTTGAAGGGACGGGTGCTTTCTTT. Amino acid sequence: CASSLVEGTGAFF.

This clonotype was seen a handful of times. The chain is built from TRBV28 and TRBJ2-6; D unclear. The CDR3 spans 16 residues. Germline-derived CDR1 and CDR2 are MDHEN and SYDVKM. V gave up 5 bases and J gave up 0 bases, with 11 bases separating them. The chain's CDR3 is CASSPQTSSGANVLTF. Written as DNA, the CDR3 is TGTGCCAGCAGTCCTCAGACCAGCTCTGGGGCCAACGTCCTGACTTTC.

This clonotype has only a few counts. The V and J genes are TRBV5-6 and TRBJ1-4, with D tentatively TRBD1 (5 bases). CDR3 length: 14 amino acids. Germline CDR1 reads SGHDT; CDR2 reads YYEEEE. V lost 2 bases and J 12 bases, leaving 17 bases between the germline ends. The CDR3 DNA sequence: TGTGCCAGCAGCTTCGGGACTCATCTGAGGGAACTGTTTTTT. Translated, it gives CASSFGTHLRELFF.

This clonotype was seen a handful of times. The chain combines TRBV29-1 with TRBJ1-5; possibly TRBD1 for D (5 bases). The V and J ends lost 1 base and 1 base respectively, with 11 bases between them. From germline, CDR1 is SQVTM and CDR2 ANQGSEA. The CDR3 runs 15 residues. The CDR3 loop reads CSVEGAGTSNQPQHF. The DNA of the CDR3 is TGCAGCGTTGAAGGGGCAGGGACCAGCAATCAGCCCCAGCATTTT.

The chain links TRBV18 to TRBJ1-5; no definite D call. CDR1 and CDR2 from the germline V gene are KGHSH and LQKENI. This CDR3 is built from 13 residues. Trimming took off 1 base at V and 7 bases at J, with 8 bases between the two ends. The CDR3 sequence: CASSPHERQPQHF. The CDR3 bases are TGTGCCAGCTCACCACATGAGCGACAGCCCCAGCATTTT.

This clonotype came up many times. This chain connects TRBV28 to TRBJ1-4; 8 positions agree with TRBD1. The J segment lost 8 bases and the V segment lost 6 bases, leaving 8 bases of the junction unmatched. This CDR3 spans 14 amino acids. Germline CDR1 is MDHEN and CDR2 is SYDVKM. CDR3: CASSPGGVSEKLFF. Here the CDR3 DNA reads TGTGCCAGCAGCCCAGGGGGCGTTAGCGAAAAACTGTTTTTT.